The text below deals with one TCR beta chain. Its specific antigen is unknown. The input lacks base qualities; no much larger clone sits a single base away. The data were taken from a study of CD8 T cells in Susac syndrome (dated by TCRdb to between 2018 and 2021). For the study in its entirety: Whether CD8+ T cell activation and differentiation in Susac syndrome was antigen driven was tested using repertoire sequencing. The study compared CD8+ T cell repertoire clonality among roughly eleven healthy donors, roughly 14 Susac syndrome patients and about 16 multiple sclerosis patients. Findings and caveats that apply to the study as a whole: The study acknowledged that relatively few individuals were included in the TCR sequencing and HLA analysis.

CDR1 is given as SGHAT and CDR2 as FQDESV, both from the germline V gene (reference sequence). From its cysteine to its phenylalanine, the CDR3 spans 12 amino acids. CDR3 DNA only is kept here, 36 bases in frame from base 1. V loses 1 base, J loses 3 bases, and the germline ends lie 4 bases apart. RNA was extracted using the RNeasy kit, and 0.5 to 1 microgram was reverse transcribed with random hexamers. The immunoSEQ multiplex PCR assay, which covers 54 Vbeta and 13 Jbeta segments, was used to amplify TCR beta CDR3 regions. Bias from PCR amplification was corrected by using a synthetic template baseline for primer optimization and for computational correction. As for how the authors treated the data: Reads were assigned to V, D and J genes according to IMGT and analyzed in immunoSEQ Analyzer, with only productive sequences retained. To calculate clonality, Shannon entropy was normalized by log2 of the number of productive unique sequences and then subtracted from one. For each patient and control, public and private clones were evaluated within the 100 most prevalent clones. Clones were defined as Susac-specific if absent from the healthy and MS cohorts, from 900 to 1,200 published viral clones and from other ImmuneACCESS disease sequences. TCRdb's own reprocessing of the public reads used fastp at Q25 and MiXCR and kept productive beta chains. Rows are combined by CDR3 protein, so each entry shows the most common genes and DNA. It is TCRdb's table, rather than the study itself, that gives the V and J calls and clone size. This sample is represented by about 64,000 distinct CDR3 sequences; around 96% of them were singletons. The ten largest clones represent 0.55% to 0.7% of the sample.

Peripheral blood CD8+ and CD4+ T cells from healthy donors, Susac syndrome patients and multiple sclerosis patients were profiled using high-throughput TCR beta sequencing. Multiple sclerosis controls were treatment-naive patients with stable or active relapsing-remitting disease fulfilling revised McDonald criteria. Bulk CD8+ and CD4+ T cells were purified by magnetic negative isolation, whereas CD8+ TEMRA cells were enriched by FACS. Blood was drawn into EDTA tubes, processed within 24 hours, and PBMCs were isolated by density gradient centrifugation. PBMCs destined for TCR sequencing were cryopreserved in liquid nitrogen and later thawed in a 37 °C water bath. Purity of sorted or isolated CD4+, CD8+ and CD8+ TEMRA cells was at least 90%.

The sequence derives from a human donor with multiple sclerosis. The material sequenced was CD8+ T cells from PBMCs. The rearrangement combines TRBV11-1 with TRBJ2-7; the D gene cannot be resolved reliably. The nucleotide sequence reads TGTGCCAGCAGCTTAGAGAGCTACGAGCAGTACTTC. Its product reads: CASSLESYEQYF.